The clone carrying this T cell receptor beta chain occurred a few times. Its specificity is unknown. Germline assignment: CDR1 MNHNS and CDR2 SASEGT. V shed 7 bases, J shed 2 bases, and the junction held 3 bases outside the gene matches. This CDR3 spans 14 amino acids. Expressed TCRB transcripts were sequenced because the entire RNA isolate underwent reverse transcription. Some clones are missing from TCRdb's copy, which holds only in-frame ones; the method was immunoSEQ multiplex PCR. Of roughly 260,000 clones in the sample, approximately 20% were seen once. The sample originates from a study of beta chain features in type 1 diabetes. General study findings and limits: Shortening of TCRB CDR3s, moderate but significant, appeared in all four CD4+ subsets of Type 1 diabetes patients. For type 1 diabetes patients, VDJ junctions showed fewer insertions and more deletions.

The source of this sequence is a woman in her 40s with type 1 diabetes. Sample: naive CD4+ T cells from blood. The chain is built from TRBV6-1 and TRBJ2-1, with 9 bases identical to TRBD2. CDR3 sequence: CASNEREAYNEQFF. In DNA, the CDR3 is TGTGCCAGCAATGAGCGGGAGGCCTACAATGAGCAGTTCTTC.